A selection of T cell receptor beta chains follows, all from one sample in a study of blood T cell repertoires in COVID-19. Repertoires were generated with immunoSEQ multiplex PCR, while TCRdb's copy carries only in-frame clones and drops some. The data show about 320,000 clones, 87% seen once. The sample comprised PBMCs or T cells enriched from blood (not recorded which). These TCRs come from a woman aged 18-29 years who had recovered from COVID-19. The CDR3 runs from the conserved cysteine through the conserved F or W. A D gene is named only where the DNA matches it firmly. Only some rows state a clone size, as once, few, many or a class for expanded clones.

size,V,J,D,CDR3,DNA
NA,TRBV27,TRBJ2-7,TRBD1,CASSFLGQGVSYEQYF,TGTGCCAGCAGTTTCCTGGGACAGGGAGTTTCCTACGAGCAGTACTTC
NA,TRBV5-1,TRBJ1-4,TRBD1,CASSNGQGSNEKLFF,TGCGCCAGCAGCAACGGACAGGGTTCGAATGAAAAACTGTTTTTT
NA,TRBV7-3,TRBJ2-1,TRBD1,CASSSTGGHSYNEQFF,TGTGCCAGCAGCTCCACAGGGGGACACTCCTACAATGAGCAGTTCTTC
NA,TRBV9,TRBJ1-2,NA,CASSPGGGNYGYTF,TGTGCCAGCAGCCCGGGGGGGGGCAACTATGGCTACACCTTC
NA,TRBV5-4,TRBJ1-1,NA,CASSPFYANTEAFF,TGTGCCAGCAGCCCCTTCTATGCTAACACTGAAGCTTTCTTT
NA,TRBV15,TRBJ2-1,NA,CATSRDTLREQFF,TGTGCCACCAGCAGAGACACTCTCCGCGAGCAGTTCTTC
NA,TRBV27,TRBJ1-2,TRBD1,CASSPETGVNYGYTF,TGTGCCAGCAGCCCTGAGACAGGGGTTAACTATGGCTACACCTTC
NA,TRBV7-9,TRBJ2-1,TRBD2,CASSLVTSVYNEQFF,TGTGCCAGCAGCTTAGTGACTAGCGTCTACAATGAGCAGTTCTTC
NA,TRBV7-2,TRBJ2-1,TRBD2,CASSPAGGGYNEQFF,TGTGCCAGCAGCCCAGCGGGGGGGGGCTACAATGAGCAGTTCTTC
NA,TRBV30,TRBJ1-1,TRBD1,CARTGGGIPTEAFF,TGTGCCCGTACAGGGGGCGGAATTCCGACTGAAGCTTTCTTT
NA,TRBV3-1/TRBV3-2,TRBJ1-1,TRBD1,CASSHTGAGNTEAFF,TGTGCCAGCAGCCACACAGGGGCGGGGAACACTGAAGCTTTCTTT
NA,TRBV5-4,TRBJ2-3,TRBD2,CASSRGSGGATDTQYF,TGTGCCAGCAGCCGGGGTAGCGGGGGGGCCACAGATACGCAGTATTTT
NA,TRBV25-1,TRBJ1-2,NA,CAASQGGVYGYTF,TGTGCAGCCTCACAGGGTGGGGTCTATGGCTACACCTTC
NA,TRBV19,TRBJ1-2,NA,CASTRQVGGGYTF,TGTGCCAGTACCCGACAGGTCGGAGGTGGCTACACCTTC
NA,TRBV24-1,TRBJ1-2,TRBD1,CATSDPRTGANYGYTF,TGTGCCACCAGTGATCCGAGGACAGGGGCCAACTATGGCTACACCTTC
NA,TRBV11-3,TRBJ2-7,NA,CASSLSGTDYEQYF,TGTGCCAGCAGCTTATCTGGCACCGACTACGAGCAGTACTTC
NA,TRBV7-8,TRBJ2-7,NA,CASSLVGSSNEQYF,TGTGCCAGCAGCTTAGTCGGGAGTTCCAACGAGCAGTACTTC
NA,TRBV5-1,TRBJ2-6,TRBD1,CASRTGGFGANVLTF,TGCGCCAGCAGGACAGGGGGTTTTGGGGCCAACGTCCTGACTTTC
NA,TRBV5-1,TRBJ1-6,NA,CASSLRPGGSPLHF,TGCGCCAGCAGCCTTAGACCCGGAGGTTCACCCCTCCACTTT
NA,TRBV6-5,TRBJ1-5,NA,CASSRAGSGNQPQHF,TGTGCCAGCAGTCGGGCGGGATCGGGCAATCAGCCCCAGCATTTT
once,TRBV2,TRBJ1-2,NA,CATCGADLANYGYTF,TGTGCCACTTGCGGGGCAGACCTTGCTAACTATGGCTACACCTTC
NA,TRBV28,TRBJ1-1,TRBD1,CASTLGQGDTEAFF,TGTGCCAGCACCCTGGGACAGGGCGACACTGAAGCTTTCTTT
NA,TRBV11-2,TRBJ2-3,NA,CASSLGLGRGGTQYF,TGTGCCAGCAGCTTAGGGTTAGGGAGAGGGGGTACGCAGTATTTT
NA,TRBV7-9,TRBJ1-3,TRBD1,CASSRLGQLRGNTIYF,TGTGCCAGCAGCCGTCTGGGACAGTTACGTGGAAACACCATATATTTT
NA,TRBV5-5,TRBJ1-1,NA,CASSLLQHGDTEAFF,TGTGCCAGCAGCTTGCTACAACACGGAGACACTGAAGCTTTCTTT
NA,TRBV9,TRBJ2-7,TRBD1,CASTPREGQGTYEQYF,TGTGCCAGCACCCCCAGAGAGGGACAGGGAACCTACGAGCAGTACTTC
NA,TRBV27,TRBJ2-3,TRBD2,CASSLFQWAGGVDTQYF,TGTGCCAGCAGTTTATTTCAATGGGCGGGAGGGGTAGATACGCAGTATTTT
NA,TRBV28,TRBJ1-5,NA,CASTLGGFGPQHF,TGTGCCAGCACCCTAGGTGGTTTCGGGCCCCAGCATTTT
NA,TRBV28,TRBJ2-7,NA,CASSSNREQYF,TGTGCCAGCAGTAGCAATCGCGAGCAGTACTTC
NA,TRBV19,TRBJ1-1,NA,CASSISGGGAFF,TGTGCCAGTAGTATTTCGGGCGGGGGCGCTTTCTTT
NA,TRBV18,TRBJ2-3,TRBD2,CASSPRGGVTDTQYF,TGTGCCAGCTCACCTCGGGGGGGCGTCACAGATACGCAGTATTTT
NA,TRBV2,TRBJ1-1,NA,CASSEAAFHSGKTEAFF,TGTGCCAGCAGTGAAGCGGCCTTCCATTCAGGGAAGACTGAAGCTTTCTTT
NA,TRBV4-1,TRBJ2-6,NA,CASSRIRGTGANVLTF,TGCGCCAGCAGCCGTATTAGGGGTACTGGGGCCAACGTCCTGACTTTC
once,TRBV4-1,TRBJ1-5,TRBD1,CASSQPGGDQPQHF,TGCGCCAGCAGCCAACCAGGGGGCGATCAGCCCCAGCATTTT
NA,TRBV7-2,TRBJ2-1,TRBD2,CASSLGTSGVGEQFF,TGTGCCAGCAGCCTCGGGACTAGCGGGGTGGGTGAGCAGTTCTTC
NA,TRBV7-2,TRBJ2-7,TRBD1,CASSFETGAYEQYF,TGTGCCAGCAGCTTCGAGACAGGGGCCTACGAGCAGTACTTC
NA,TRBV4-3,TRBJ1-6,TRBD1,CASSQVVGGIDNSPLHF,TGCGCCAGCAGCCAAGTTGTAGGGGGCATCGATAATTCACCCCTCCACTTT
NA,TRBV4-3,TRBJ2-7,TRBD1,CASSQPKKDREPYEQYF,TGCGCCAGCAGCCAACCAAAAAAGGACAGGGAGCCCTACGAGCAGTACTTC
NA,TRBV4-3,TRBJ1-2,NA,CASSQSRGSDGYTF,TGCGCCAGCAGCCAGTCCCGGGGATCGGATGGCTACACCTTC
few,TRBV28,TRBJ2-7,NA,CASHSPREAEQYF,TGTGCCAGCCACTCCCCCCGGGAAGCCGAGCAGTACTTC
few,TRBV7-9,TRBJ1-4,NA,CASSLPQGPYEKLFF,TGTGCCAGCAGCTTACCGCAGGGTCCATATGAAAAACTGTTTTTT
once,TRBV9,TRBJ1-2,NA,CASSVAGYGYTF,TGTGCCAGCAGCGTAGCGGGGTATGGCTACACCTTC
NA,TRBV5-1,TRBJ2-5,NA,CASSALPAGQETQYF,TGCGCCAGCAGCGCCCTCCCCGCAGGGCAAGAGACCCAGTACTTC
NA,TRBV9,TRBJ1-3,NA,CASSVGSSGNTIYF,TGTGCCAGCAGCGTAGGGTCCAGTGGAAACACCATATATTTT
once,TRBV6-5,TRBJ1-1,NA,CASSYSNAGMNTEAFF,TGTGCCAGCAGTTACTCGAATGCGGGTATGAACACTGAAGCTTTCTTT
NA,TRBV19,TRBJ2-2,NA,CASSIHIANTGELFF,TGTGCCAGTAGTATACACATCGCGAACACCGGGGAGCTGTTTTTT
few,TRBV11-1,TRBJ2-5,NA,CASSLGGSLFGETQYF,TGTGCCAGCAGCTTGGGAGGCAGCCTCTTTGGGGAGACCCAGTACTTC
NA,TRBV7-9,TRBJ2-3,NA,CASSLAFGAGTDTQYF,TGTGCCAGCAGCTTAGCTTTTGGGGCCGGCACAGATACGCAGTATTTT
NA,TRBV10-2,TRBJ1-1,NA,CASTKKRATEAFF,TGCGCCAGCACCAAAAAGCGGGCCACTGAAGCTTTCTTT
NA,TRBV6-2/TRBV6-3,TRBJ2-6,TRBD1,CASSPQGAGANVLTF,TGTGCCAGCAGTCCACAGGGGGCTGGGGCCAACGTCCTGACTTTC
NA,TRBV7-3,TRBJ2-1,TRBD1,CASSSPMDRDNEQFF,TGTGCCAGCAGCTCCCCAATGGACAGGGACAATGAGCAGTTCTTC
NA,TRBV19,TRBJ2-5,NA,CASSIDLGETQYF,TGTGCCAGTAGTATAGACCTCGGAGAGACCCAGTACTTC
NA,TRBV10-3,TRBJ2-6,NA,CAISVDNSGANVLTF,TGTGCCATCAGTGTAGACAACTCTGGGGCCAACGTCCTGACTTTC
NA,TRBV28,TRBJ2-3,TRBD1,CASSLQGGDTQYF,TGTGCCAGCAGTCTACAGGGGGGTGATACGCAGTATTTT
NA,TRBV27,TRBJ1-6,TRBD1,CASSLRDRDRTLHF,TGTGCCAGCAGTTTAAGAGACAGGGATAGAACCCTCCACTTT
NA,TRBV7-4,TRBJ1-1,NA,CASSLGEGMAFF,TGTGCCAGCAGCTTAGGAGAGGGCATGGCTTTCTTT
NA,TRBV3-1/TRBV3-2,TRBJ2-6,NA,CASTKGVGLLDGANVLTF,TGTGCCAGCACGAAGGGGGTAGGGCTCCTAGATGGGGCCAACGTCCTGACTTTC
NA,TRBV28,TRBJ1-3,NA,CASSSGGKQFSGNTIYF,TGTGCCAGCAGTTCGGGGGGGAAACAGTTCTCCGGAAACACCATATATTTT